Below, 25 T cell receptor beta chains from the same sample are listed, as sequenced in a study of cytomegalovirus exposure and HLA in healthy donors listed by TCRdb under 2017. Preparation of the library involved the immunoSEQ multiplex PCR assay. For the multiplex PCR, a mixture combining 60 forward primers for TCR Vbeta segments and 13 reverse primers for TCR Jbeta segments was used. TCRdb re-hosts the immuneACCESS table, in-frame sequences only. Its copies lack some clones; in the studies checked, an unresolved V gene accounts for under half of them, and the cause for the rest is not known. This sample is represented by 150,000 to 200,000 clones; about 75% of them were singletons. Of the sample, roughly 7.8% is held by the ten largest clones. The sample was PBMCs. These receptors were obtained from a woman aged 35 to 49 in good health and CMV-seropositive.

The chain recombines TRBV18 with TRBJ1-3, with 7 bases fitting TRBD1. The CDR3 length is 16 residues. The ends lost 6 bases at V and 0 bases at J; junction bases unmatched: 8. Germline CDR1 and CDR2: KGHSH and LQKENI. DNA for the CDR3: TGTGCCAGCTCGCCCTCCGGACAGGTCTCTGGAAACACCATATATTTT. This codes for CASSPSGQVSGNTIYF.

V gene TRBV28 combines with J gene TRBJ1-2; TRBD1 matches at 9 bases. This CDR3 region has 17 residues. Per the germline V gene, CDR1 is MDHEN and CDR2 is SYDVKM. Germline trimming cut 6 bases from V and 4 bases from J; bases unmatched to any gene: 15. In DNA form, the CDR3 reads TGTGCCAGCAGCCCGAACAGGGGGCGCGTCGGGTCCTATGGCTACACCTTC. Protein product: CASSPNRGRVGSYGYTF.

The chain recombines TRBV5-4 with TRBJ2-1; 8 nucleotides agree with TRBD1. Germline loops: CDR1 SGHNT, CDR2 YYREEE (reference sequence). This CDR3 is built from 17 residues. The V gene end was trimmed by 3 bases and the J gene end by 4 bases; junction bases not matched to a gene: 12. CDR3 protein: CASSYVGWTGPYNEQFF. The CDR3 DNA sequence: TGTGCCAGCAGCTACGTCGGTTGGACAGGGCCATACAATGAGCAGTTCTTC.

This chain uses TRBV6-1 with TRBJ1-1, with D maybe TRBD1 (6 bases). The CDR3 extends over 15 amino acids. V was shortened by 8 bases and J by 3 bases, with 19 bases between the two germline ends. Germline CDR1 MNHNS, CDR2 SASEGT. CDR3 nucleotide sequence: TGTGCCAGCTCTCGGGGGGGGGCGCGGGACACTGAAGCTTTCTTT. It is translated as CASSRGGARDTEAFF.

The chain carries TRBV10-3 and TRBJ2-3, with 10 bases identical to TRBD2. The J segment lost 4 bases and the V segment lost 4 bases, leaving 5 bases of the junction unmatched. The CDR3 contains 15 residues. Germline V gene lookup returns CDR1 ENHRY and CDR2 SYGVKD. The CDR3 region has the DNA TGTGCCATCAGTGGGGGACTAGCGAGGGCAGATACGCAGTATTTT. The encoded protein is CAISGGLARADTQYF.

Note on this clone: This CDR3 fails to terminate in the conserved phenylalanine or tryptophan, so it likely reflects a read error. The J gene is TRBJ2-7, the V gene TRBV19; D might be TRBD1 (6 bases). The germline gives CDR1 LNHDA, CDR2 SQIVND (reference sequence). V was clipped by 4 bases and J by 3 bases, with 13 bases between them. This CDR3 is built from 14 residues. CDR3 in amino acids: CASSNRETYYEQYL. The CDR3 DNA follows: TGTGCCAGTAGTAACAGGGAAACCTACTACGAGCAGTACCTC.

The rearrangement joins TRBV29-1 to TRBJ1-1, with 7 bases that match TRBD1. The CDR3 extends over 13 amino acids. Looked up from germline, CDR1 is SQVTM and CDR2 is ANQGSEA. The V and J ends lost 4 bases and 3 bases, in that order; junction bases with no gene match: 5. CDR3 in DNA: TGCAGCGTTGGGCTCCAGGGGGACACTGAAGCTTTCTTT. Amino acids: CSVGLQGDTEAFF.

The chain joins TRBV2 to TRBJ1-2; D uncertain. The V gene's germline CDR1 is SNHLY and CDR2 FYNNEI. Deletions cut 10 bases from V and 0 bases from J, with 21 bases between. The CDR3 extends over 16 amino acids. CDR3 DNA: TGTGCCACCACCTTAGCCGGGGTTCCCTCTAACTATGGCTACACCTTC. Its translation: CATTLAGVPSNYGYTF.

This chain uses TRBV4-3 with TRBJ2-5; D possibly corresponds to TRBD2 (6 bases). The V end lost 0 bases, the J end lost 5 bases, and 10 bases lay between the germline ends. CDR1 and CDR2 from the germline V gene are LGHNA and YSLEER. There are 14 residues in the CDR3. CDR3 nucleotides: TGCGCCAGCAGCCAAGATCGGCGGGGTGAGACCCAGTACTTC. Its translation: CASSQDRRGETQYF.

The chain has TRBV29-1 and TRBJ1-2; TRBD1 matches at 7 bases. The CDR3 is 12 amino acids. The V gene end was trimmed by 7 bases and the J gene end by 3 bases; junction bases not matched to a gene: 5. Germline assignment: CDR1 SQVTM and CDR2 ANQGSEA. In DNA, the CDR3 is TGCAGCGGCGACAGGGTTGACTATGGCTACACCTTC. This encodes CSGDRVDYGYTF.

The CDR3: CASSQIPRRTSYEQYF. The CDR3 DNA reads as TGCGCCAGCAGCCAGATTCCCCGGAGGACCTCCTACGAGCAGTACTTC. V and J are TRBV4-1 and TRBJ2-7, with a possible D match to TRBD2 (5 bases). This CDR3 is built from 16 residues. CDR1 MGHRA and CDR2 YSYEKL come from the germline V gene. The V gene lost 3 bases and the J gene lost 0 bases, with 15 bases spanning the gap.

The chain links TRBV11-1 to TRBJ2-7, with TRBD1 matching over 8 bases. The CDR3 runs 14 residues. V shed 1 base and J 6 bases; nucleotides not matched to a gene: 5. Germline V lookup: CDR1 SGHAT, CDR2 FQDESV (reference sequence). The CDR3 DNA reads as TGTGCCAGCAGCTTAGTTCAGGGGGCGAGCGAGCAGTACTTC. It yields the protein CASSLVQGASEQYF.

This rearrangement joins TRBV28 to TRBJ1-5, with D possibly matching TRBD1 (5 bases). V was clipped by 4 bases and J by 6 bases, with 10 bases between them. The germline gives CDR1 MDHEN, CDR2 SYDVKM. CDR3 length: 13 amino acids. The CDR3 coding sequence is TGTGCCAGCAGTTCCGGGGGTAGTCAGCCCCAGCATTTT. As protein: CASSSGGSQPQHF.

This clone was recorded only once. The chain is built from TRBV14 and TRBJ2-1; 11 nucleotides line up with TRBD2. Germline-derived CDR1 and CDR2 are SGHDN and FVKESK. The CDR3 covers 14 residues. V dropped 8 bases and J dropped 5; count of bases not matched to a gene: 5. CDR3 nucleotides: TGTGCCAGCTCGACTAGCGGGACTCACAATGAGCAGTTCTTC. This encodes CASSTSGTHNEQFF.

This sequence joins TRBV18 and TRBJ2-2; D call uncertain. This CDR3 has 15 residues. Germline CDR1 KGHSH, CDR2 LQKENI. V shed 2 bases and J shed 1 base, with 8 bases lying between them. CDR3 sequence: CASSPSARNTGELFF. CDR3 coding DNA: TGTGCCAGCTCACCAAGCGCTAGGAACACCGGGGAGCTGTTTTTT.

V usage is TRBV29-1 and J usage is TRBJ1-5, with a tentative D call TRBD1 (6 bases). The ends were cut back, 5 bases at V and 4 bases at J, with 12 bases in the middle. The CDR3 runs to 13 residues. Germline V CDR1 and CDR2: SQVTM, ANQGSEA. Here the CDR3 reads CSVSDRLNQPQHF. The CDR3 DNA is TGCAGCGTTTCGGACAGACTTAATCAGCCCCAGCATTTT.

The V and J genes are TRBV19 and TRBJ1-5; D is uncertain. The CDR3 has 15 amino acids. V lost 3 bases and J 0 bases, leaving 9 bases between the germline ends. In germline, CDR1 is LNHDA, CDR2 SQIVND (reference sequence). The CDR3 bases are TGTGCCAGTAGTATCCCCACCTATAGCAATCAGCCCCAGCATTTT. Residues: CASSIPTYSNQPQHF.

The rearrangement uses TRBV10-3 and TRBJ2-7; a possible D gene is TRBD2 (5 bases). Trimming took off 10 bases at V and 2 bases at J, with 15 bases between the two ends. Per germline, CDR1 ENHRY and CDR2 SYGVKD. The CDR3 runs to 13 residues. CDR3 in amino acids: CATNRDSPYEQYF. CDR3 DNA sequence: TGTGCCACTAACCGGGATTCGCCCTACGAGCAGTACTTC.

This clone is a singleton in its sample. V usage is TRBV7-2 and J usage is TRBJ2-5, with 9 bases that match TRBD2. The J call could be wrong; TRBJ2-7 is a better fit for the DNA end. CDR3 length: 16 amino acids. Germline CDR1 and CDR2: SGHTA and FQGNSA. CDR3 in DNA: TGTGCCAGCAGCTTAGGGTCAGCGGGGGGCTCCTACGAGCAGTACTTC. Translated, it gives CASSLGSAGGSYEQYF.

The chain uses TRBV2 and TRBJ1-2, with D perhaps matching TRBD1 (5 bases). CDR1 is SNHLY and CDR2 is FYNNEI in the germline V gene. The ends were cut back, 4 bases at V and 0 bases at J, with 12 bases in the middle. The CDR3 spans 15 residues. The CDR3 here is CASSGGGNANYGYTF. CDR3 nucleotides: TGTGCCAGCAGTGGGGGGGGGAATGCTAACTATGGCTACACCTTC.

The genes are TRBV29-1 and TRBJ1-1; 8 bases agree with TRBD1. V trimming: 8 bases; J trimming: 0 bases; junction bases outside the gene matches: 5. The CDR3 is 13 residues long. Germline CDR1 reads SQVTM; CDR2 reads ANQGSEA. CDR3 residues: CSFGTGVNTEAFF. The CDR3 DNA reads TGCAGCTTCGGGACAGGCGTGAACACTGAAGCTTTCTTT.

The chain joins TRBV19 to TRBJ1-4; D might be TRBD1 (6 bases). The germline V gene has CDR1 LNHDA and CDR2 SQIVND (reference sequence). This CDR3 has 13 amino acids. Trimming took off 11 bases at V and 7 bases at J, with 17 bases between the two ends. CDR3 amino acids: CAGRQEDFEKLFF. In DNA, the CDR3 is TGTGCCGGGAGACAGGAGGATTTTGAAAAACTGTTTTTT.

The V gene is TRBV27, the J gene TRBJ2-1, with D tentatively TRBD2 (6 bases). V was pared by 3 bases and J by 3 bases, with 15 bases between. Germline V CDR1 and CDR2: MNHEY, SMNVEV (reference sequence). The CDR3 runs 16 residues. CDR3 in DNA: TGTGCCAGCAGTTTTATCTTGGGGACTCACTACAATGAGCAGTTCTTC. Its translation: CASSFILGTHYNEQFF.

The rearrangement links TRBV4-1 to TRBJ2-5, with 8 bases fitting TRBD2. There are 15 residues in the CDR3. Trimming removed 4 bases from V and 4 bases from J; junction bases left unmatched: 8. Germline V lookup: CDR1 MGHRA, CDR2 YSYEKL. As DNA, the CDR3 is TGCGCCAGCAGCCCCATAGGACTAGCCGGAGAGACCCAGTACTTC. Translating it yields CASSPIGLAGETQYF.

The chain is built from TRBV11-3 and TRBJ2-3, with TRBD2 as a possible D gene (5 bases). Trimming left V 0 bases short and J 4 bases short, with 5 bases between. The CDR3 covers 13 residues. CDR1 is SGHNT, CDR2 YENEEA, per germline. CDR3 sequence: CASSLEAADTQYF. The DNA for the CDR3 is TGTGCCAGCAGCTTAGAAGCGGCAGATACGCAGTATTTT.